The 17 T cell receptor beta chains below all came from one sample that was sequenced in a study of T cell changes during pregnancy in multiple sclerosis. Sequenced by immunoSEQ multiplex PCR; TCRdb stores in-frame clones only, minus some. Of some 52,000 clones in the sample, over 85% were seen once. The input for sequencing was CD4+ T cells from peripheral blood mononuclear cells, taken before pregnancy. Receptors were obtained from a female donor with multiple sclerosis, enrolled in a pregnancy study.

This rearrangement joins TRBV10-2 to TRBJ1-4; D perhaps matches TRBD1 (5 bases). This CDR3 spans 18 amino acids. Germline V gene data show CDR1 as WSHSY and CDR2 as SAAADI. Trimming removed 0 bases at V and 10 bases at J, with 24 bases between. The CDR3 DNA sequence: TGCGCCAGCAGTGAGTCGGGCAGGGCGATTTCGGTCGAAGGAAAACTGTTTTTT. It translates to CASSESGRAISVEGKLFF.

This chain joins TRBV5-1 and TRBJ1-1, with 7 positions matching TRBD1. Germline values: CDR1 SGHRS, CDR2 YFSETQ. Trimming at V came to 3 bases and at J to 6 bases, leaving 5 bases not matched to a gene. The CDR3 covers 13 residues. Written as DNA, the CDR3 is TGCGCCAGCAGCTCCACAGGGGTCCCTGAAGCTTTCTTT. Translated: CASSSTGVPEAFF.

V is TRBV12-5 and J is TRBJ2-3; 7 nucleotides align to TRBD2. CDR1 is LGHNT and CDR2 is FRNRAP in the germline V gene. The J segment lost 4 bases and the V segment lost 6 bases, leaving 13 bases of the junction unmatched. This CDR3 has 16 residues. The CDR3 spells CASGIAEAGVADTQYF. DNA of the CDR3: TGTGCTAGTGGGATCGCCGAGGCGGGAGTAGCAGATACGCAGTATTTT. The entire variable domain, with the rest obtained from reference TRBV12-5 and TRBJ2-3, is as follows: DARVTQTPRHKVTEMGQEVTMRCQPILGHNTVFWYRQTMMQGLELLAYFRNRAPLDDSGMPKDRFSAEMPDATLATLKIQPSEPRDSAVYFCASGIAEAGVADTQYFGPGTRLTVL.

J is TRBJ1-3 and V is TRBV27; unclear D gene. The CDR3 length is 14 residues. V was trimmed by 7 bases and J by 7 bases, leaving 17 bases between them. Germline loops: CDR1 MNHEY, CDR2 SMNVEV (reference sequence). The CDR3 sequence is CASKANGIRNTIYF. The CDR3 DNA follows: TGTGCCAGCAAAGCAAACGGGATCCGGAACACCATATATTTT.

The V gene is TRBV18, the J gene TRBJ2-5; D call uncertain. Trimming pared 1 base from V and 2 bases from J, leaving 11 bases between. The CDR3 runs to 15 residues. From germline, CDR1 is KGHSH and CDR2 LQKENI. CDR3 sequence (DNA): TGTGCCAGCTCACCACTTGGTCTAACGCAAGAGACCCAGTACTTC. Its translation is CASSPLGLTQETQYF.

The chain is built from TRBV10-2 and TRBJ1-2, with 9 bases aligning to TRBD1. The CDR3 loop spans 15 amino acids. The V segment lost 7 bases and the J segment 2 bases; nucleotides outside the gene matches: 8. Germline loops: CDR1 WSHSY, CDR2 SAAADI. CDR3 sequence (DNA): TGCGCCAGCACCGTCCCGGACAGGGGAAACTATGGCTACACCTTC. This translates into CASTVPDRGNYGYTF.

The chain is built from TRBV4-1 and TRBJ2-1; 8 bases line up with TRBD1. The CDR3 totals 14 residues. The germline V gene has CDR1 MGHRA and CDR2 YSYEKL. V trimming: 3 bases; J trimming: 7 bases; junction bases outside the gene matches: 5. The CDR3 reads CASSHPTGENEQFF. CDR3 DNA: TGCGCCAGCAGCCACCCGACAGGGGAGAATGAGCAGTTCTTC.

This chain links TRBV4-1 with TRBJ1-1, with D possibly matching TRBD1 (5 bases). Germline assignment: CDR1 MGHRA and CDR2 YSYEKL. Trimming pared 2 bases from V and 6 bases from J, leaving 16 bases between. The CDR3 covers 15 residues. Here the CDR3 reads CASSQPQGRGPEAFF. CDR3 nucleotides: TGCGCCAGCAGCCAACCGCAGGGAAGGGGCCCTGAAGCTTTCTTT.

The rearrangement joins TRBV15 to TRBJ1-5; 12 bases line up with TRBD1. The CDR3 covers 19 residues. Germline-derived CDR1 and CDR2 are LNHNV and YYDKDF (reference sequence). Losses at the gene ends were 1 base for V and 3 bases for J; bases not matched to a gene: 10. This CDR3 is CATSRGPGQGAQINQPQHF. CDR3 nucleotide sequence: TGTGCCACCAGCAGAGGGCCGGGACAGGGGGCGCAGATCAATCAGCCCCAGCATTTT.

A note on this clone: Different DNA sequences within this sample yield the same CDR3. The chain recombines TRBV5-4 with TRBJ1-3; TRBD1 matches 7 bases. V lost 0 bases, J lost 7 bases, and 1 base stayed unmatched. From germline, CDR1 is SGHNT and CDR2 YYREEE (reference sequence). The CDR3 runs 13 residues. The CDR3: CASSLEQGNTIYF. CDR3 DNA: TGTGCCAGCAGCTTGGAACAGGGGAACACCATATATTTT. Using reference TRBV5-4 and TRBJ1-3 for the parts outside the CDR3, the full variable domain is ETGVTQSPTHLIKTRGQQVTLRCSSQSGHNTVSWYQQALGQGPQFIFQYYREEENGRGNFPPRFSGLQFPNYSSELNVNALELDDSALYLCASSLEQGNTIYFGEGSWLTVV.

This sequence joins TRBV29-1 and TRBJ2-7, with a tentative D call TRBD2 (5 bases). Germline lookup yields CDR1 SQVTM and CDR2 ANQGSEA. V was cut by 6 bases and J by 5 bases, with 14 bases left in between. The CDR3 sequence is 12 residues long. CDR3 in amino acids: CSVGTGSNEQYF. CDR3 nucleotides: TGCAGCGTGGGAACGGGGTCCAACGAGCAGTACTTC.

This rearrangement joins TRBV27 to TRBJ2-6; D gene unclear. Germline V gene sequence: CDR1 MNHEY, CDR2 SMNVEV (reference sequence). V lost 3 bases to trimming and J lost 0 bases, with 15 bases between them. The CDR3 is made up of 18 amino acids. The CDR3: CASSFLPPSSSGANVLTF. For the CDR3, the DNA is TGTGCCAGCAGTTTCCTCCCCCCGTCGAGCTCTGGGGCCAACGTCCTGACTTTC.

The chain recombines TRBV5-1 with TRBJ1-6; 7 bases agree with TRBD1. The CDR3 is made up of 14 amino acids. Germline trimming cut 3 bases from V and 8 bases from J; bases unmatched to any gene: 5. The germline V gene encodes CDR1 SGHRS and CDR2 YFSETQ. The CDR3 region is CASSSGQDHSPLHF. The CDR3 bases are TGCGCCAGCAGCTCCGGACAGGATCATTCACCCCTCCACTTT.

This clone was counted a single time. The CDR3 loop reads CASSLLGLVREQYF. For the CDR3, the DNA is TGTGCCAGCAGCTTGCTGGGACTAGTTCGCGAGCAGTACTTC. The V and J genes are TRBV7-2 and TRBJ2-7, with TRBD2 identical over 8 bases. In germline, CDR1 is SGHTA, CDR2 FQGNSA. This CDR3 region has 14 residues. V lost 3 bases, J lost 6 bases, and 7 bases stayed unmatched. The whole variable domain, remainder taken from reference TRBV7-2 and TRBJ2-7, is GAGVSQSPSNKVTEKGKDVELRCDPISGHTALYWYRQSLGQGLEFLIYFQGNSAPDKSGLPSDRFSAERTGGSVSTLTIQRTQQEDSAVYLCASSLLGLVREQYFGPGTRLTVT.

The sample holds a few counts of this clone. The chain employs TRBV5-1 and TRBJ1-2; 9 bases map to TRBD1. V gave up 4 bases and J gave up 8 bases; unmatched junction bases: 6. This CDR3 has 13 amino acids. CDR1 SGHRS and CDR2 YFSETQ come from the germline V gene. CDR3 nucleotides: TGCGCCAGCAGCCCGACAGGGGGAGAGGGCTACACCTTC. This sequence encodes CASSPTGGEGYTF.

The V gene is TRBV19, the J gene TRBJ1-2; 11 nucleotides agree with TRBD1. After removal of 6 bases from V and 7 bases from J, the junction contained 13 bases not matched to a gene. Germline V lookup: CDR1 LNHDA, CDR2 SQIVND (reference sequence). The CDR3 is made up of 16 amino acids. Written as DNA, the CDR3 is TGTGCCAGTAGCTCCCGGGACAGGGGGAGTAGGGGTGGCTACACCTTC. This gives the protein CASSSRDRGSRGGYTF.

The chain combines TRBV15 with TRBJ1-1, with 8 bases aligning to TRBD1. CDR3 length: 15 residues. The V gene's germline CDR1 is LNHNV and CDR2 YYDKDF (reference sequence). Unmatched junction bases numbered 5, after V lost 1 base and J lost 4 bases. Here the CDR3 reads CATSRGGQGATEAFF. DNA for the CDR3: TGTGCCACCAGCAGAGGGGGGCAGGGGGCCACTGAAGCTTTCTTT.